The T cell receptor beta chain under discussion was sequenced for a study of blood T cell repertoires in COVID-19. Measured with immunoSEQ multiplex PCR; TCRdb has only the in-frame clones, and not every one. The sample records some 64,000 clones, just under 75% being singletons. V shed 4 bases and J 5 bases; nucleotides not matched to a gene: 14. The germline V gene encodes CDR1 SNHLY and CDR2 FYNNEI. This CDR3 region has 17 residues. Seattle cases were enrolled at active infection and followed longitudinally. The clonotype was recovered from a woman in her 70s with COVID-19, enrolled during active disease. The chain has TRBV2 and TRBJ2-5; 9 bases line up with TRBD2. The sample consisted of peripheral blood. CDR3 in amino acids: CASSGSRGGGGRETQYF. The CDR3 DNA sequence: TGTGCCAGCAGTGGTAGTCGCGGCGGGGGGGGACGGGAGACCCAGTACTTC.